What follows are 16 T cell receptor beta chains derived from one specimen sequenced in a study of blood T cell repertoires in COVID-19. Clones were sequenced by immunoSEQ multiplex PCR, and TCRdb holds only the in-frame ones, with some missing. This table has fewer than 200,000 clones, 85% appearing once. Sequenced material: peripheral blood. The source of these receptors is a woman aged 80 or over with COVID-19, enrolled during active disease.

The CDR3 region is CASSLGTSPEGYEQYF. In DNA form, the CDR3 reads TGTGCCAGCAGCTTGGGGACTAGCCCGGAGGGCTACGAGCAGTACTTC. This chain joins TRBV5-6 and TRBJ2-7; TRBD2 matches 8 bases. The germline V gene has CDR1 SGHDT and CDR2 YYEEEE. Unmatched junction bases numbered 8, after V lost 0 bases and J lost 3 bases. The CDR3 is 16 residues long.

This chain joins TRBV2 and TRBJ2-7; TRBD2 agrees at 13 bases. This CDR3 spans 14 amino acids. Germline assignment: CDR1 SNHLY and CDR2 FYNNEI. Trimming cost V 5 bases and J 6 bases; bases outside gene matches: 4. The CDR3: CASSKTSGGFEQYF. The CDR3 nucleotides are TGTGCCAGCAGTAAGACTAGCGGGGGGTTCGAGCAGTACTTC.

This clone was observed once. J is TRBJ1-1 and V is TRBV11-1, with 9 bases aligning to TRBD1. In germline, CDR1 is SGHAT, CDR2 FQDESV (reference sequence). Germline trimming cut 2 bases from V and 4 bases from J; bases unmatched to any gene: 8. This CDR3 has 16 amino acids. The DNA for the CDR3 is TGTGCCAGCAGCTTATACGAGACAGGGGGTTTCACTGAAGCTTTCTTT. Residues: CASSLYETGGFTEAFF.

The CDR3 region has the DNA TGTGCCAGCAGCTGGGACTCCTCTCCCTACAATGAGCAGTTCTTC. Its translation is CASSWDSSPYNEQFF. The chain couples TRBV5-4 to TRBJ2-1; D perhaps matches TRBD2 (6 bases). Trimming removed 3 bases from V and 2 bases from J, with 12 bases in between. The CDR3 loop spans 15 amino acids. CDR1 and CDR2 from the germline V gene are SGHNT and YYREEE (reference sequence).

The chain uses TRBV3-1 (or the pseudogene TRBV3-2) and TRBJ1-4; D is unresolved. V was trimmed by 1 base and J by 5 bases, leaving 11 bases between them. CDR3 size: 15 residues. Germline V gene lookup returns CDR1 LGHDT and CDR2 YNNKEL (reference sequence). CDR3 loop: CASSQGGRENEKLFF. In DNA form, the CDR3 reads TGTGCCAGCAGCCAAGGAGGTCGGGAAAATGAAAAACTGTTTTTT.

The CDR3 nucleotides read TGTGCCAGCGGAGGGGCGGGCAACTATGGCTACACCTTC. It encodes CASGGAGNYGYTF. The V gene is TRBV28, the J gene TRBJ1-2; a possible D gene is TRBD1 (5 bases). The V end was cut by 8 bases, the J end by 2 bases, with 12 bases between. Germline values: CDR1 MDHEN, CDR2 SYDVKM. The CDR3 sequence is 13 residues long.

This chain links TRBV3-1 (or the pseudogene TRBV3-2) with TRBJ2-7; the D gene is possibly TRBD1 (6 bases). This CDR3 is built from 13 residues. The ends were cut back, 2 bases at V and 6 bases at J, with 11 bases in the middle. The germline V gene has CDR1 LGHDT and CDR2 YNNKEL (reference sequence). The CDR3 DNA sequence: TGTGCCAGCAGCCAATTTTCCAGGGGCGAGCAGTACTTC. Translated: CASSQFSRGEQYF.

V gene TRBV3-1 (or the pseudogene TRBV3-2) combines with J gene TRBJ2-7; 10 bases fit TRBD1. CDR3 size: 14 residues. Germline V CDR1 and CDR2: LGHDT, YNNKEL (reference sequence). The J segment lost 2 bases and the V segment lost 4 bases, leaving 2 bases of the junction unmatched. The CDR3 protein is CASSRQGATYEQYF. DNA of the CDR3: TGTGCCAGCAGCCGACAGGGGGCGACCTACGAGCAGTACTTC.

The rearrangement joins TRBV6-5 to TRBJ1-2; 7 nucleotides line up with TRBD1. CDR1 is MNHEY and CDR2 is SVGAGI in the germline V gene. Trimming removed 4 bases from V and 8 bases from J; junction bases left unmatched: 7. The CDR3 spans 13 residues. CDR3 in DNA: TGTGCCAGCAGTTCAGGACAGGCTCGAGGCTACACCTTC. Protein sequence: CASSSGQARGYTF.

The J gene is TRBJ2-5, the V gene TRBV7-3, with a weak D call TRBD2 (5 bases). Germline V lookup: CDR1 SGHTA, CDR2 FQGTGA. The CDR3 contains 14 residues. Trimming stripped 5 bases from V and 5 bases from J, with 15 bases between. DNA of the CDR3: TGTGCCAGCAGCCGCGGGCCGTCCGGGGAGACCCAGTACTTC. Encoded protein: CASSRGPSGETQYF.

The chain combines TRBV5-1 with TRBJ1-3, with 9 bases that match TRBD1. Trimming at V came to 1 base and at J to 4 bases, leaving 9 bases not matched to a gene. CDR1 and CDR2 (germline): SGHRS, YFSETQ. The CDR3 has 17 amino acids. In nucleotides, the CDR3 is TGCGCCAGCAGCTTGTCCCAACAGGGGGCGTTCGGAAACACCATATATTTT. Its protein is CASSLSQQGAFGNTIYF.

This clone was observed once. The V call is TRBV7-9, the J call TRBJ1-2; tentative D call: TRBD1 (5 bases). With 6 bases removed from V and 8 bases from J, the gap between germline ends came to 13 bases. The CDR3 extends over 12 amino acids. The germline V gene has CDR1 SEHNR and CDR2 FQNEAQ (reference sequence). CDR3 DNA: TGTGCCAGCAGTAATCGGGCAGGGGGCTACACCTTC. The encoded protein is CASSNRAGGYTF.

This clone was seen a few times. The V call is TRBV18, the J call TRBJ2-5, with 16 bases identical to TRBD2. The CDR3 runs 18 residues. V shed 1 base and J 4 bases; nucleotides not matched to a gene: 6. Germline CDR1 is KGHSH and CDR2 is LQKENI. The CDR3 DNA sequence: TGTGCCAGCTCACCACTCGGGACTAGCGGGAGGGCCGGAGAGACCCAGTACTTC. It codes for CASSPLGTSGRAGETQYF.

This clone came up once. The chain employs TRBV28 and TRBJ2-3, with 12 bases matching TRBD2. Germline V gene lookup returns CDR1 MDHEN and CDR2 SYDVKM. This CDR3 has 18 amino acids. Trimming at V came to 2 bases and at J to 8 bases, leaving 14 bases not matched to a gene. The CDR3, as DNA: TGTGCCAGCAGTTTAGCCCGTTCGACTAGCGGGAGAACGGTTACGCAGTATTTT. Translated, it gives CASSLARSTSGRTVTQYF.

This clone was recorded only once. V and J are TRBV6-2 or TRBV6-3 and TRBJ2-2; D uncertain. The CDR3 contains 14 residues. Looked up from germline, CDR1 is MNHEY and CDR2 is SVGEGT. V was trimmed by 6 bases and J by 6 bases, leaving 14 bases between them. This CDR3 reads CASSQSSYAGELFF. Here the CDR3 DNA reads TGTGCCAGCAGCCAGAGTAGTTACGCCGGGGAGCTGTTTTTT.

The rearrangement uses TRBV2 and TRBJ1-5; no clear D. V shed 10 bases and J shed 6 bases, with 16 bases lying between them. The CDR3 sequence is 13 residues long. The germline CDR1 and CDR2 sequences are SNHLY and FYNNEI. The CDR3 DNA sequence: TGTGCCATCAACGGGGAGGGTGGTCAGCCCCAGCATTTT. It is translated as CAINGEGGQPQHF.